Sequencing of this T cell receptor beta chain was carried out in a study of CD8+CD57+ T cells in acquired aplastic anemia. Looking at the study overall: Sorted CD4+ and CD8+ cells yielded 2.5 to 3.5 ug of DNA on average. General observations from the study: Approximately 27 CD8+ CDR3 sequences occurred in both the patients and the controls. A significant difference in CD8+ Simpson's diversity between patients and controls was not found.

From germline, CDR1 is SNHLY and CDR2 FYNNEI. Trimming shortened V by 3 bases and J by 3 bases, and 10 bases separated the two germline ends. The length of the CDR3 is 14 residues. Genomic DNA, serving as template, underwent TCR beta VDJ and CDR3 profiling. MiXCR, run by TCRdb on the reads, gives a single entry per CDR3 protein. Here the sample spans 310,000 or so distinct CDR3 sequences, 56% being singletons. This clonotype was seen only a few times. What it recognizes is unknown. Patients chosen for sequencing had shown CD8+CD57+ cell expansion by flow cytometry. Blood came from patients not yet given any therapy.

The chain joins TRBV2 to TRBJ2-3; D gene unclear. Source material: sorted CD4+, CD8+, or CD8+CD57+ T cells (not recorded which) from PBMCs. This clonotype was obtained from a human donor with aplastic anemia. This chain's CDR3 is CASSDSSRTDTQYF. The CDR3 DNA reads as TGTGCCAGCAGTGATTCCAGTAGGACAGATACGCAGTATTTT.